This T cell receptor beta chain appears in the sequencing data of a study of T cell clonotyping in hematopoietic cell transplantation. Study-wide findings and caveats: Graft donor and pretransplant recipient Inverse Simpson Index values predicted broader posttransplant TCR diversity. Recipient TCR diversity dropped after transplant; expanded clonotypes rose from day 30 to 180. CD4 and CD8 repertoire contributions could not be separated without sorting.

Germline V gene sequence: CDR1 LNHNV, CDR2 YYDKDF (reference sequence). This CDR3 contains 14 residues. V trimming: 7 bases; J trimming: 11 bases; junction bases outside the gene matches: 14. Of note for this clone: Antigen specificity is unknown.

Some clones are missing from TCRdb's copy, which holds only in-frame ones; the method was immunoSEQ multiplex PCR. The sample holds roughly 30,000 clones, about 90% seen once. The source material was PBMCs, sampled 100 days after allogeneic stem cell transplant. The chain uses TRBV15 and TRBJ1-1, with 9 bases identical to TRBD1. The sequence was collected from a female patient in her fifties or sixties who had an allogeneic stem cell transplant from a related donor, so the T cells may come from the graft donor. Some clones in this sample may be carry-over from other donors' samples. CDR3 residues: CATTRDRVKRGAFF. CDR3 DNA: TGTGCCACCACAAGGGACAGGGTCAAAAGGGGGGCTTTCTTT.